The 26 T cell receptor beta chains below were found in one sample sequenced in a study of blood T cell repertoires in COVID-19. The repertoire was sequenced with immunoSEQ multiplex PCR; TCRdb's copy has only in-frame clones and lacks some. The sample has over 250,000 clones; about 83% are singletons. The sample comprised peripheral blood. The receptors come from a woman in her 50s who had recovered from COVID-19.

This clone occurred a few times. The rearrangement uses TRBV27 and TRBJ2-3; TRBD2 is a possible D gene (7 bases). Germline V gives CDR1 MNHEY, CDR2 SMNVEV (reference sequence). V lost 6 bases and J lost 8, with 24 bases in between. This CDR3 has 16 amino acids. The CDR3 spells CASRGGDTANRITQYF. The CDR3 nucleotides read TGTGCCAGCAGGGGGGGGGACACCGCTAATCGGATTACGCAGTATTTT.

This chain connects TRBV19 to TRBJ2-7, with D perhaps TRBD2 (6 bases). Germline assignment: CDR1 LNHDA and CDR2 SQIVND (reference sequence). V lost 6 bases and J 0 bases, leaving 12 bases between the germline ends. The CDR3 is made up of 14 amino acids. DNA of the CDR3: TGTGCCAGTAGGGCCCTAGCGACCTCCTACGAGCAGTACTTC. As protein: CASRALATSYEQYF.

The chain has TRBV6-1 and TRBJ1-2, with TRBD1 as a possible D gene (6 bases). CDR1 is MNHNS and CDR2 is SASEGT in the germline V gene. The CDR3 is made up of 13 amino acids. V lost 1 base to trimming and J lost 6 bases, with 9 bases between them. The CDR3 bases are TGTGCCAGCAGTGAAGTGGCAGGGGATGGCTACACCTTC. Amino acid sequence: CASSEVAGDGYTF.

This chain links TRBV4-3 with TRBJ2-3; the match to TRBD2 covers 11 bases. The CDR3 is made up of 17 amino acids. CDR1 LGHNA and CDR2 YSLEER come from the germline V gene. V was clipped by 2 bases and J by 6 bases; unmatched bases: 10. CDR3 nucleotide sequence: TGCGCCAGCAGCCAATACCTAGCGGGGGGTACAGGGGATACGCAGTATTTT. Protein product: CASSQYLAGGTGDTQYF.

The chain couples TRBV10-3 to TRBJ2-7, with D hard to call. The germline V gene has CDR1 ENHRY and CDR2 SYGVKD. The CDR3 consists of 11 residues. V lost 2 bases and J lost 4, with 3 bases in between. The CDR3 sequence is CAISERYEQYF. The CDR3 bases are TGTGCCATCAGTGAGCGGTACGAGCAGTACTTC.

The chain carries TRBV6-5 and TRBJ2-7; 8 bases align to TRBD1. With 8 bases clipped from V and 5 bases from J, the junction kept 5 bases outside the gene matches. CDR1 is MNHEY, CDR2 SVGAGI, per germline. The length of the CDR3 is 12 residues. CDR3 sequence (DNA): TGTGCCAGCTATGGACAGGGAAACGAGCAGTACTTC. Amino acid sequence: CASYGQGNEQYF.

V usage is TRBV6-5 and J usage is TRBJ1-2; D unresolved. V dropped 2 bases and J dropped 7 bases, with 11 bases sitting between them. CDR1 is MNHEY, CDR2 SVGAGI, per germline. The CDR3 length is 13 residues. The CDR3 nucleotides read TGTGCCAGCAGTTACGGGGAGGCGGTTGGCTACACCTTC. Translation gives CASSYGEAVGYTF.

This chain uses TRBV27 with TRBJ1-1; D unresolved. Germline assignment: CDR1 MNHEY and CDR2 SMNVEV (reference sequence). The CDR3 loop spans 15 amino acids. V was clipped by 1 base and J by 0 bases, with 9 bases between them. The CDR3 loop is CASSLFGELNTEAFF. The DNA of the CDR3 is TGTGCCAGCAGTTTATTCGGGGAATTGAACACTGAAGCTTTCTTT.

This chain links TRBV5-5 with TRBJ1-6; 7 bases agree with TRBD1. Germline V CDR1 and CDR2: SGHKS, YYEKEE (reference sequence). Trimming removed 1 base from V and 8 bases from J; junction bases left unmatched: 3. The CDR3 consists of 14 residues. The CDR3 DNA reads TGTGCCAGCAGCTTGAACAGGGGTGATTCACCCCTCCACTTT. Its translation is CASSLNRGDSPLHF.

J is TRBJ1-5 and V is TRBV29-1; possibly TRBD1 for D (6 bases). The length of the CDR3 is 15 residues. V dropped 5 bases and J dropped 0 bases, with 14 bases sitting between them. Germline lookup yields CDR1 SQVTM and CDR2 ANQGSEA. Here the CDR3 reads CSVQGTLYSNQPQHF. Written as DNA, the CDR3 is TGCAGCGTTCAAGGGACACTATATAGCAATCAGCCCCAGCATTTT.

The rearrangement uses TRBV5-1 and TRBJ1-2; a possible D gene is TRBD1 (5 bases). Germline values: CDR1 SGHRS, CDR2 YFSETQ. Trimming cost V 4 bases and J 0 bases, with 16 bases left between them. This CDR3 is 16 amino acids long. The CDR3 here is CASSRGQTTPNYGYTF. The CDR3 region has the DNA TGCGCCAGCAGCAGGGGCCAAACCACTCCTAACTATGGCTACACCTTC.

The J gene is TRBJ2-2, the V gene TRBV19; D is perhaps TRBD1 (6 bases). Trimming shortened V by 5 bases and J by 3 bases, and 10 bases separated the two germline ends. CDR1 and CDR2 (germline): LNHDA, SQIVND (reference sequence). The CDR3 totals 14 residues. CDR3 amino acids: CASSRTADTGELFF. In DNA form, the CDR3 reads TGTGCCAGTAGTCGGACAGCCGACACCGGGGAGCTGTTTTTT.

The rearrangement links TRBV12-5 to TRBJ1-2; no reliable D call. CDR3 size: 15 residues. The V end was cut by 3 bases, the J end by 4 bases, with 15 bases between. The germline gives CDR1 LGHNT, CDR2 FRNRAP. The CDR3 reads CASGLSPGQLYGYTF. The CDR3 DNA reads as TGTGCTAGTGGTTTATCCCCGGGTCAGCTCTATGGCTACACCTTC.

The rearrangement joins TRBV13 to TRBJ1-2; D ambiguous. Between the trimmed V and J ends, which lost 5 bases and 0 bases, there was a span of 16 bases. This CDR3 comprises 16 residues. Germline V gene data show CDR1 as PRHDT and CDR2 as FYEKMQ (reference sequence). In DNA form, the CDR3 reads TGTGCCAGCAGCAGGCGGAATGTCGAGCCTAACTATGGCTACACCTTC. This translates into CASSRRNVEPNYGYTF.

The rearrangement joins TRBV7-2 to TRBJ1-2, with a tentative D call TRBD1 (5 bases). Germline V gene lookup returns CDR1 SGHTA and CDR2 FQGNSA. With 5 bases removed from V and 0 bases from J, the gap between germline ends came to 13 bases. The CDR3 extends over 15 amino acids. The CDR3 bases are TGTGCCAGCAGCCAAGACAGAACCACTAACTATGGCTACACCTTC. This gives the protein CASSQDRTTNYGYTF. Complete variable domain (other parts from reference TRBV7-2 and TRBJ1-2): GAGVSQSPSNKVTEKGKDVELRCDPISGHTALYWYRQSLGQGLEFLIYFQGNSAPDKSGLPSDRFSAERTGGSVSTLTIQRTQQEDSAVYLCASSQDRTTNYGYTFGSGTRLTVV.

This clone was seen once. This rearrangement joins TRBV27 to TRBJ1-1; D possibly corresponds to TRBD1 (5 bases). V gave up 7 bases and J gave up 1 base, with 16 bases separating them. This CDR3 is 15 amino acids long. CDR1 and CDR2 (germline): MNHEY, SMNVEV (reference sequence). The CDR3 DNA sequence: TGTGCCAGCAAACTAACGGGACTTGAGAACACTGAAGCTTTCTTT. This sequence encodes CASKLTGLENTEAFF.

This chain links TRBV3-1 (or the pseudogene TRBV3-2) with TRBJ1-2; D is unresolved. The CDR3 length is 13 residues. V was cut by 2 bases and J by 2 bases, with 6 bases left in between. Germline V CDR1 and CDR2: LGHDT, YNNKEL (reference sequence). CDR3 in amino acids: CASSQPGNYGYTF. CDR3 nucleotides: TGTGCCAGCAGCCAACCTGGCAACTATGGCTACACCTTC.

This rearrangement joins TRBV24-1 to TRBJ2-7, with 9 nucleotides matching TRBD1. The CDR3 sequence is 15 residues long. V was pared by 3 bases and J by 4 bases, with 6 bases of the junction left unmatched. CDR1 is KGHDR, CDR2 SFDVKD, per germline. The CDR3 DNA reads TGTGCCACCAGTGATGCTACAGGGGGCCGGTACGAGCAGTACTTC. Residues: CATSDATGGRYEQYF.

The rearrangement uses TRBV3-1 (or the pseudogene TRBV3-2) and TRBJ1-2; TRBD1 matches 11 bases. The V segment lost 6 bases and the J segment 7 bases; nucleotides outside the gene matches: 10. The CDR3 loop spans 15 amino acids. Germline V CDR1 and CDR2: LGHDT, YNNKEL (reference sequence). CDR3 DNA sequence: TGTGCCAGCAGGCCATCTGGGACAGGGGGACCTGGCTACACCTTC. Translation: CASRPSGTGGPGYTF.

The V call is TRBV7-2, the J call TRBJ2-4; 10 nucleotides line up with TRBD1. The V segment lost 5 bases and the J segment 0 bases; nucleotides outside the gene matches: 4. The CDR3 consists of 16 residues. The germline V gene has CDR1 SGHTA and CDR2 FQGNSA. This chain's CDR3 is CASSPGQGLAKNIQYF. DNA of the CDR3: TGTGCCAGCAGCCCGGGACAGGGGTTAGCCAAAAACATTCAGTACTTC.

The chain carries TRBV28 and TRBJ2-4, with TRBD2 as a possible D gene (5 bases). This CDR3 comprises 15 residues. V dropped 7 bases and J dropped 1 base, with 14 bases sitting between them. Germline V gene sequence: CDR1 MDHEN, CDR2 SYDVKM. In nucleotides, the CDR3 is TGTGCCAGCAATCCTGAGGGAAACGCCAAAAACATTCAGTACTTC. This translates into CASNPEGNAKNIQYF.

The chain joins TRBV15 to TRBJ2-7; possible D gene TRBD2, 6 bases. Deletions cut 8 bases from V and 1 base from J, with 15 bases between. CDR1 is LNHNV, CDR2 YYDKDF, per germline (reference sequence). CDR3 size: 14 residues. CDR3 DNA sequence: TGTGCCACCCGGGGGAGCTCAAGTTCCTACGAGCAGTACTTC. Its translation is CATRGSSSSYEQYF.

V is TRBV19 and J is TRBJ2-1; tentative D call: TRBD2 (6 bases). The CDR3 has 15 amino acids. V lost 3 bases and J 6 bases, leaving 15 bases between the germline ends. The germline V gene has CDR1 LNHDA and CDR2 SQIVND (reference sequence). The CDR3: CASSIGLASGNEQFF. The CDR3 coding sequence is TGTGCCAGTAGTATCGGCCTAGCGTCGGGCAATGAGCAGTTCTTC.

The rearrangement joins TRBV5-1 to TRBJ2-2; 10 bases are shared with TRBD1. J lost 4 bases, V lost 0 bases, and 6 bases had no gene match. Germline V lookup: CDR1 SGHRS, CDR2 YFSETQ. CDR3 length: 17 amino acids. The CDR3: CASSLGPRTGGTGELFF. CDR3 DNA sequence: TGCGCCAGCAGCTTGGGTCCCCGGACAGGGGGCACCGGGGAGCTGTTTTTT.

V gene TRBV28 combines with J gene TRBJ2-4; 8 nucleotides match TRBD2. The CDR3 has 14 amino acids. Per germline, CDR1 MDHEN and CDR2 SYDVKM. V gave up 6 bases and J gave up 4 bases; unmatched junction bases: 5. The chain's CDR3 is CASRVAGTKNIQYF. The CDR3 bases are TGTGCCAGCAGAGTAGCGGGGACTAAAAACATTCAGTACTTC.

This clone was detected a few times. The chain is built from TRBV23-1 and TRBJ1-5; no definite D call. TRBV23-1 has ORF status, its function being uncertain. V was pared by 9 bases and J by 3 bases, with 21 bases between. This CDR3 is 16 amino acids long. The CDR3 sequence is CARGRAFRQDNQPQHF. In DNA form, the CDR3 reads TGCGCCAGAGGGAGGGCGTTCCGGCAGGACAATCAGCCCCAGCATTTT.